This T cell receptor (beta chain) was captured by sequencing in a study of Graves' ophthalmopathy and Graves' hyperthyroidism. Looking at the study overall: There was a collection of peripheral blood at initial diagnosis, before any treatment.

With respect to this clonotype: The antigen remains unidentified. A junction end diverges from the germline sequence, so it may reflect a read error.

Germline CDR1 reads SGHTA; CDR2 reads FQGNSA. The CDR3 sequence is 13 residues long. General observations from the study: For predicting ophthalmopathy progression, the model had 60% to 71% sensitivity and 72.22% specificity. Blood was where most expanded thyroid clonotypes above 0.001 frequency also turned up.

CDR3 regions of TCR beta were amplified from RNA transcripts. Scientists carried out first-round RT-PCR using HTBI primers and then a second-round multiplex PCR. TCRdb reanalysed the multiplex PCR reads using MiXCR and keeps one entry per CDR3 protein. The data show hundreds of thousands of distinct CDR3 sequences, under 50% seen once. Pregnant or lactating patients and those with other autoimmune diseases or uncontrolled infections were excluded. The V call is TRBV7-2, the J call TRBJ1-1, with D hard to call. Sequencing was carried out using peripheral blood. The source of this sequence is an adult man with Graves' ophthalmopathy. CDR3 bases: TGTGCCAGCAACTTAACAAGGAACACTGAAGCTTTCTTT. Its protein product is CASNLTRNTEAFF.